What follows is one T cell receptor beta chain and its context. Its antigen is still unknown. Per-base qualities were not stored, and no clone one base away is much larger. Trimming removed 7 bases from V and 6 bases from J, leaving 21 bases between the germline ends. Including the terminal cysteine and phenylalanine, the CDR3 comprises 16 residues. CDR3 DNA only is kept here, 48 bases in frame from base 1. Based on the germline V gene, the CDR1 and CDR2 sequences are SGHTA and FQGNSA. Library generation was performed with 5' RACE. The instrument was a NextSeq 500. In the TCR library protocol, a unique molecular identifier was attached to each TCR cDNA molecule so that PCR and sequencing errors could be corrected. Regarding the original processing steps: TCR identification, UMI-based error correction and CDR3 extraction were performed with Decombinator tools. TCRs above a frequency of 2 per 1,000, corresponding to the top 1% of the tumor frequency distribution, were defined as expanded. Each repertoire was subsampled 100 times to 5,000 TCRs, after which Renyi diversity was computed with the R vegan package. CDR3 similarity networks were built from amino acid triplet string-kernel similarity, with CDR3s being connected when pairwise similarity was above 0.82. The public sequencing data were trimmed at Q25 with fastp and processed into clonotypes with MiXCR by TCRdb, which kept only in-frame beta chains. One record per CDR3 amino acid sequence lists the most common genes and DNA. V and J calls and clone size were set by TCRdb, not the authors. The sample yields around 120,000 distinct CDR3 sequences; 9% to 15% were counted once. The top ten constitute approximately 16% of the sample.

This record comes from a study of spatial heterogeneity in lung cancer (dated by TCRdb to the late 2010s). For the wider study: The donors were more than 65 patients from the lung TRACERx cohort who had early-stage, untreated non-small cell lung cancer. The study quantitatively compared TCR alpha and beta repertoires across multiple tumor regions, matched nontumor lung and blood in non-small cell lung cancer. Nonsynonymous mutation counts, determined by whole-exome sequencing of tumor tissue, were related to TCR repertoire features. In the raw uncorrected reads, each unique combination of TCR and UMI appeared more than ten times on average. Follow-up PBMC samples were sequenced whenever available, with the median time to follow-up being 2 to 3 years after resection. At surgery, both alpha and beta chains were TCR-sequenced in 200 to 250 tumor regions, approximately 64 matched nontumor lung samples and a few dozen PBMC samples. Beta-chain transcripts were consistently detected in greater numbers than alpha-chain transcripts, which likely reflected higher beta-chain transcript abundance. What the research found in general, with its limitations: Additional single-cell paired TCR alpha and beta sequencing was considered necessary to confirm, at a functional level, the hypothesis that regional TCRs recognize regional mutations. Comparisons of baseline and follow-up blood repertoires included only about 15 patients. Ubiquitous expanded tumor TCRs were detected in blood more often at tumor resection than at routine follow-up.

In the paper's terms, the time point label means: blood at routine non-recurrence follow-up after resection. Without any cell sorting, TCR sequencing was performed on whole RNA extracted either from tumor and nontumor lung tissue or from cryopreserved PBMC samples. Patients were selected for TCR sequencing only if sufficient RNA was available from at least two tumor regions. Recombination connected TRBV7-2 to TRBJ2-2, with TRBD2 as a weak D call on 6 bases. The sequencing used PBMCs, collected at follow-up. The receptor's source is a male donor with early-stage non-small cell lung cancer. The CDR3 here reads CASNPAGIIGSGELFF. The sequenced DNA is TGTGCCAGCAACCCCGCGGGGATTATCGGTTCCGGGGAGCTGTTTTTT.